These T cell receptor beta chains were read from a single sample in a study of cytotoxic CD8 clonotypes in ibrutinib-treated CLL. Sequenced by immunoSEQ multiplex PCR; TCRdb stores in-frame clones only, minus some. Of some 47,000 clones detected, 57% appear once; the ten largest clones hold around 30%. This specimen was PBMCs, taken after 24 months of ibrutinib treatment. These receptors originate from a human donor with chronic lymphocytic leukemia. CDR3s include the opening cysteine and the closing phenylalanine or tryptophan. D genes are given only for firm matches. The size of a clone is reported for some rows only, either as once, few or many, or as a class for expanded clones.

abundance: -; d_gene: -; v_gene: TRBV5-1; j_gene: TRBJ1-4; len: 16; CDR3nt: TGCGCCAGCAGCTTGGCCCCGACAGGCACTAATGAAAAACTGTTTTTT; CDR3aa: CASSLAPTGTNEKLFF
abundance: -; d_gene: TRBD1; v_gene: TRBV25-1; j_gene: TRBJ1-1; len: 12; CDR3nt: TGTGCCAGCAGTGAAATGGACAGGGGAGCTTTCTTT; CDR3aa: CASSEMDRGAFF
abundance: medium-sized; d_gene: -; v_gene: TRBV14; j_gene: TRBJ2-1; len: 12; CDR3nt: TGTGCCAGCAGCCCTAACAGGAATGAGCAGTTCTTC; CDR3aa: CASSPNRNEQFF
abundance: many; d_gene: -; v_gene: TRBV4-1; j_gene: TRBJ1-1; len: 13; CDR3nt: TGCGCCAGCAGCCAAGATGGGAGGAGTGAAGCTTTCTTT; CDR3aa: CASSQDGRSEAFF
abundance: -; d_gene: TRBD2; v_gene: TRBV2; j_gene: TRBJ2-3; len: 16; CDR3nt: TGTGCCAGCAGCGGCGATCTAGCGGGGGGGTCCAAGACGCAGTATTTT; CDR3aa: CASSGDLAGGSKTQYF
abundance: few; d_gene: TRBD1; v_gene: TRBV5-1; j_gene: TRBJ1-2; len: 14; CDR3nt: TGCGCCAGCAGCTTTTTGGCAGGGGGCTATGGCTACACCTTC; CDR3aa: CASSFLAGGYGYTF
abundance: -; d_gene: TRBD1; v_gene: TRBV7-9; j_gene: TRBJ2-3; len: 16; CDR3nt: TGCGCCAGCAGCCACCTTGGACAGGCCGGGGAGGATACGCAGTATTTT; CDR3aa: CASSHLGQAGEDTQYF
abundance: many; d_gene: -; v_gene: TRBV19; j_gene: TRBJ2-7; len: 14; CDR3nt: TGTGCCAGTAGTATAGAGGGCGTTCGATGGAAGCAGTACTTC; CDR3aa: CASSIEGVRWKQYF
abundance: -; d_gene: TRBD1; v_gene: TRBV9; j_gene: TRBJ2-7; len: 13; CDR3nt: TGTGCCAGCAGCCCCGGGACAGGCTACGAGCAGTACTTC; CDR3aa: CASSPGTGYEQYF
abundance: -; d_gene: -; v_gene: TRBV14; j_gene: TRBJ1-6; len: 14; CDR3nt: TGTGCCAGCAGCCAGTTACTCCAGGATTCACCCCTCCACTTT; CDR3aa: CASSQLLQDSPLHF
abundance: -; d_gene: -; v_gene: TRBV5-6; j_gene: TRBJ2-7; len: 15; CDR3nt: TGTGCCAGCAGCTTCAGGACTCTGAGCTCCTACGAGCAGTACTTC; CDR3aa: CASSFRTLSSYEQYF
abundance: once; d_gene: -; v_gene: TRBV11-2; j_gene: TRBJ1-2; len: 14; CDR3nt: TGTGCCAGCAGTCCGGAGGGGCAGAACTATGGCTACACCTTC; CDR3aa: CASSPEGQNYGYTF
abundance: -; d_gene: -; v_gene: TRBV5-4; j_gene: TRBJ1-2; len: 15; CDR3nt: TGTGCCAGCAGCTTGAAGGGGCCAGGGGATTATGGCTACACCTTC; CDR3aa: CASSLKGPGDYGYTF
abundance: -; d_gene: TRBD1; v_gene: TRBV7-8; j_gene: TRBJ2-3; len: 16; CDR3nt: TGTGCCAGCAGCTCCGACGACAGGGGGCGCGGGGATACGCAGTATTTT; CDR3aa: CASSSDDRGRGDTQYF
abundance: -; d_gene: -; v_gene: TRBV2; j_gene: TRBJ1-2; len: 14; CDR3nt: TGTGCCAGCACGCCGGAGGTATCTGACTATGGCTACACCTTC; CDR3aa: CASTPEVSDYGYTF